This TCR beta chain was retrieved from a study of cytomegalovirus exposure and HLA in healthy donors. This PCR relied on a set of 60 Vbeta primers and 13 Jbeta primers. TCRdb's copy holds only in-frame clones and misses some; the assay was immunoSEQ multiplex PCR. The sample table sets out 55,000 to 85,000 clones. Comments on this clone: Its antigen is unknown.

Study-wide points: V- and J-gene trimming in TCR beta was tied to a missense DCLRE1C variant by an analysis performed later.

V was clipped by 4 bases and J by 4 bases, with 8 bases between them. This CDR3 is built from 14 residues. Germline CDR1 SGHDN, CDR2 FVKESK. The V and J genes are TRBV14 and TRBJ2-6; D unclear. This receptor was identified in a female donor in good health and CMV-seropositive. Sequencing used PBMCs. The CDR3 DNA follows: TGTGCCAGCAGCCTTAATGCGGGGGCCAACGTCCTGACTTTC. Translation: CASSLNAGANVLTF.